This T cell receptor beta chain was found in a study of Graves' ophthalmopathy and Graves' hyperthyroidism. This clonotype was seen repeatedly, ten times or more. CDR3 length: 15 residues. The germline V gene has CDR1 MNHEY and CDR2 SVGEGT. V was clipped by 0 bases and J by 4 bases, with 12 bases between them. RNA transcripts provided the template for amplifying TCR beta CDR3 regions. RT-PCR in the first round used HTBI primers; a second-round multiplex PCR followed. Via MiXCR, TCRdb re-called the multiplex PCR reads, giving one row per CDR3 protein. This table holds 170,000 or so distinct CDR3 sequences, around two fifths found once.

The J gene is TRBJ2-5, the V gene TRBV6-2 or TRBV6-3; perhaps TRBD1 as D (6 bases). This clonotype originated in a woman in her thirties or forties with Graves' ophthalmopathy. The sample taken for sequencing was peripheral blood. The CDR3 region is CASSYSRGKGETQYF. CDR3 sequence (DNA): TGTGCCAGCAGTTACTCGAGGGGGAAGGGAGAGACCCAGTACTTC.